These 9 T cell receptor beta chains came from one sample sequenced in a study of shared clonotypes between healthy human individuals. The naive CD8 subset, CD45RO-negative cells positively selected for CCR7, excluded terminally differentiated effector memory CD45RA+ cells. Assay: immunoSEQ multiplex PCR; the TCRdb copy retains only in-frame clones and omits some. The top ten hold roughly 0.1% of the sample, which has hundreds of thousands of clones, nearly 97% seen once. Material: naive CD8+ T cells sorted from blood. These receptors were taken from a woman in her twenties or thirties in good health.

The chain links TRBV28 to TRBJ1-2; a possible D gene is TRBD1 (6 bases). This CDR3 spans 13 amino acids. The V end was cut by 2 bases, the J end by 8 bases, with 12 bases between. Germline values: CDR1 MDHEN, CDR2 SYDVKM. The CDR3 DNA follows: TGTGCCAGCAGTTTAAGTGGGGGCAGAGGCTACACCTTC. It yields the protein CASSLSGGRGYTF.

A few counts support this clone. Other nucleotide sequences in the sample specify the same CDR3. V gene TRBV6-1 combines with J gene TRBJ1-5, with unresolved D. The ends were cut back, 3 bases at V and 4 bases at J, with 7 bases in the middle. The germline V gene encodes CDR1 MNHNS and CDR2 SASEGT. The CDR3 has 13 amino acids. CDR3 nucleotides: TGTGCCAGCAGTGAGTGGGCAAATCAGCCCCAGCATTTT. It yields the protein CASSEWANQPQHF.

The sample holds one count of this clone. The chain couples TRBV7-2 to TRBJ2-1, with 7 bases that match TRBD2. This CDR3 has 18 residues. Germline V CDR1 and CDR2: SGHTA, FQGNSA. V dropped 2 bases and J dropped 0; count of bases not matched to a gene: 10. The CDR3 reads CASSLLGEGWGSYNEQFF. DNA for the CDR3: TGTGCCAGCAGCTTACTCGGGGAGGGATGGGGCTCCTACAATGAGCAGTTCTTC.

This sequence joins TRBV19 and TRBJ1-2, with D maybe TRBD1 (6 bases). Deletions cut 7 bases from V and 8 bases from J, with 14 bases between. Per the germline V gene, CDR1 is LNHDA and CDR2 is SQIVND (reference sequence). This CDR3 comprises 12 residues. The CDR3 region is CASKPGEEGYTF. CDR3 nucleotides: TGTGCCAGTAAACCAGGGGAAGAAGGCTACACCTTC.

The chain couples TRBV9 to TRBJ2-1; 9 bases are shared with TRBD1. The CDR3 spans 16 residues. Germline V lookup: CDR1 SGDLS, CDR2 YYNGEE. The junction had 8 bases not matched to a gene; V was cut back by 4 bases and J by 3 bases. CDR3 DNA: TGTGCCAGCAGCCCAGGGGGGACAGGGAACTACAATGAGCAGTTCTTC. It specifies CASSPGGTGNYNEQFF.

The rearrangement links TRBV27 to TRBJ1-2, with a tentative D call TRBD1 (6 bases). The V and J ends lost 7 bases and 8 bases respectively, with 20 bases between them. CDR1 and CDR2 from the germline V gene are MNHEY and SMNVEV (reference sequence). The CDR3 sequence is 14 residues long. Here the CDR3 DNA reads TGTGCCAGCACTCCCGGGGGCGGCAAAGGGGGCTACACCTTC. This encodes CASTPGGGKGGYTF.

This chain uses TRBV28 with TRBJ2-7; D possibly corresponds to TRBD2 (6 bases). This CDR3 has 17 amino acids. Trimming took off 5 bases at V and 3 bases at J, with 23 bases between the two ends. CDR1 is MDHEN and CDR2 is SYDVKM in the germline V gene. The CDR3 here is CASSKTEAGGDYYEQYF. The CDR3 coding sequence is TGTGCCAGCAGTAAGACGGAAGCCGGAGGGGATTACTACGAGCAGTACTTC.

The table lists this clone with a count of one. The chain uses TRBV28 and TRBJ2-6; 9 nucleotides match TRBD2. The CDR3 loop spans 19 amino acids. The germline V gene encodes CDR1 MDHEN and CDR2 SYDVKM. V was clipped by 2 bases and J by 0 bases; unmatched bases: 8. As DNA, the CDR3 is TGTGCCAGCAGTTTACAGTGGCTAGCGGGAAACTCTGGGGCCAACGTCCTGACTTTC. Protein sequence: CASSLQWLAGNSGANVLTF.

This clone appeared a single time. The chain recombines TRBV5-4 with TRBJ2-7; D tentatively fits TRBD1 or TRBD2 (5 bases each). V was shortened by 3 bases and J by 4 bases, with 14 bases between the two germline ends. Germline V gene sequence: CDR1 SGHNT, CDR2 YYREEE (reference sequence). CDR3 length: 14 residues. CDR3 bases: TGTGCCAGCAGCTGGGGACCCTTCGATTACGAGCAGTACTTC. Its translation is CASSWGPFDYEQYF.